These 28 T cell receptor beta chains came from one sample sequenced in a study of T cells after yellow fever vaccination. Using its own MiXCR run on the 5' RACE reads, TCRdb lists one record per CDR3 protein. Among 280,000 or so distinct CDR3 sequences listed, approximately 8% were seen once. The sequencing used CD4+ T cells sorted from PBMCs, collected 5 days after the yellow fever booster vaccination. These receptors were collected from a man between 18 and 29 years old who received the YFV17D yellow fever vaccine.

A few counts support this clonotype. The rearrangement joins TRBV7-6 to TRBJ2-1; 7 positions agree with TRBD1. Germline V gives CDR1 SGHVS, CDR2 FNYEAQ. V dropped 4 bases and J dropped 6; count of bases not matched to a gene: 6. The CDR3 sequence is 14 residues long. The CDR3 bases are TGTGCCAGCAGCTCGGGACAGCATAGCAATGAGCAGTTCTTC. Protein: CASSSGQHSNEQFF.

This clonotype was observed many times. This sequence joins TRBV30 and TRBJ1-1; 11 nucleotides match TRBD1. Losses at the gene ends were 3 bases for V and 4 bases for J; bases not matched to a gene: 7. The germline V gene has CDR1 GTSNPN and CDR2 SVGIG (reference sequence). The CDR3 consists of 15 residues. The CDR3 nucleotides read TGTGCCTGGAGGGACACCGGGACAGGGGGCACTGAAGCTTTCTTT. Protein product: CAWRDTGTGGTEAFF. Together with reference TRBV30 and TRBJ1-1, the CDR3 gives the full variable domain: SQTIHQWPATLVQPVGSPLSLECTVEGTSNPNLYWYRQAAGRGLQLLFYSVGIGQISSEVPQNLSASRPQDRQFILSSKKLLLSDSGFYLCAWRDTGTGGTEAFFGQGTRLTVV.

This clonotype has more than one count but fewer than ten. V usage is TRBV11-2 and J usage is TRBJ2-5, with 9 positions matching TRBD2. Germline V CDR1 and CDR2: SGHAT, FQNNGV. V lost 1 base, J lost 4 bases, and 4 bases stayed unmatched. The CDR3 covers 15 residues. CDR3 nucleotide sequence: TGTGCCAGCAGCTTAGCGCTAGCGGGGCGAGAGACCCAGTACTTC. It codes for CASSLALAGRETQYF.

This clonotype showed up many times. This rearrangement joins TRBV2 to TRBJ1-4; D is undetermined. Between the trimmed V and J ends, which lost 8 bases and 10 bases, there was a span of 14 bases. The length of the CDR3 is 12 residues. CDR1 and CDR2 from the germline V gene are SNHLY and FYNNEI. The CDR3 loop is CASRTELGKLFF. CDR3 sequence (DNA): TGTGCCAGCCGGACGGAGCTGGGAAAACTGTTTTTT.

This clonotype has only a few counts. The chain links TRBV19 to TRBJ1-2; D call uncertain. Germline values: CDR1 LNHDA, CDR2 SQIVND (reference sequence). This CDR3 is 15 amino acids long. V was pared by 4 bases and J by 4 bases, with 16 bases between. The CDR3: CASSTDTASRYGYTF. The CDR3 DNA reads as TGTGCCAGTAGTACCGACACAGCCAGCCGCTATGGCTACACCTTC.

This clonotype has only a few counts. This chain connects TRBV4-3 to TRBJ2-2, with TRBD2 matching 11 bases. From germline, CDR1 is LGHNA and CDR2 YSLEER. There are 19 residues in the CDR3. V lost 1 base, J lost 1 base, and 8 bases stayed unmatched. Written as DNA, the CDR3 is TGCGCCAGCAGCCAAGTTTTCCTAGCGGGGGGCGGGAACACCGGGGAGCTGTTTTTT. This translates into CASSQVFLAGGGNTGELFF.

This clonotype appeared a few times. This sequence joins TRBV10-3 and TRBJ1-6; TRBD1 might be the D (6 bases). In germline, CDR1 is ENHRY, CDR2 SYGVKD. The CDR3 totals 16 residues. V lost 4 bases, J lost 10 bases, and 20 bases lay in between. CDR3 sequence: CAISGGGGELGSPLHF. DNA for the CDR3: TGTGCCATCAGTGGCGGTGGGGGCGAATTAGGCTCACCCCTCCACTTT.

The chain uses TRBV7-3 and TRBJ2-3; D remains ambiguous. V was trimmed by 1 base and J by 4 bases, leaving 9 bases between them. The CDR3 spans 14 residues. Germline V CDR1 and CDR2: SGHTA, FQGTGA. The CDR3 sequence is CASSLKTIPDTQYF. As DNA, the CDR3 is TGTGCCAGCAGCTTAAAGACCATCCCAGATACGCAGTATTTT.

This rearrangement joins TRBV5-1 to TRBJ1-1; D not resolved. CDR1 and CDR2 from the germline V gene are SGHRS and YFSETQ. The V gene lost 4 bases and the J gene lost 2 bases, with 12 bases spanning the gap. The CDR3 has 14 amino acids. In DNA form, the CDR3 reads TGCGCCAGCAGCCCGGAGGAATATAACACTGAAGCTTTCTTT. Translation: CASSPEEYNTEAFF.

V usage is TRBV29-1 and J usage is TRBJ2-5, with 10 bases fitting TRBD1. The V gene end was trimmed by 4 bases and the J gene end by 4 bases; junction bases not matched to a gene: 6. Germline V gene lookup returns CDR1 SQVTM and CDR2 ANQGSEA. The CDR3 sequence is 14 residues long. The CDR3: CSVGGTGVLETQYF. Here the CDR3 DNA reads TGCAGCGTTGGTGGGACAGGGGTGCTAGAGACCCAGTACTTC.

The chain links TRBV5-1 to TRBJ1-1; no reliable D call. The V and J ends lost 7 bases and 3 bases respectively, with 10 bases between them. Germline CDR1 reads SGHRS; CDR2 reads YFSETQ. The CDR3 is made up of 12 amino acids. CDR3 protein: CASGGVDTEAFF. CDR3 in DNA: TGCGCCAGCGGCGGGGTTGACACTGAAGCTTTCTTT.

J is TRBJ2-5 and V is TRBV28; D is unresolved. The CDR3 spans 14 residues. V lost 2 bases, J lost 1 base, and 8 bases lay in between. The germline gives CDR1 MDHEN, CDR2 SYDVKM. This CDR3 is CASSLPGSQETQYF. CDR3 bases: TGTGCCAGCAGTTTACCCGGCAGCCAAGAGACCCAGTACTTC.

The genes are TRBV7-6 and TRBJ1-1; D not resolved. Trimming stripped 3 bases from V and 1 base from J, with 9 bases between. This CDR3 spans 14 amino acids. Germline assignment: CDR1 SGHVS and CDR2 FNYEAQ. CDR3 sequence (DNA): TGTGCCAGCAGCTTCCCAGGCACGAACACTGAAGCTTTCTTT. Translated: CASSFPGTNTEAFF.

This clonotype was detected a few times. This rearrangement joins TRBV10-1 to TRBJ2-7; 7 bases line up with TRBD1. The CDR3 extends over 14 amino acids. J was trimmed by 2 bases and V by 7 bases; bases with no gene match: 8. CDR1 and CDR2 from the germline V gene are WNHNN and SYGVQD (reference sequence). The CDR3 DNA sequence: TGCGCCAGCAAGTGGGACAGCGCACCCTACGAGCAGTACTTC. Translated: CASKWDSAPYEQYF.

This clonotype appeared a few times. This sequence joins TRBV14 and TRBJ2-5; TRBD1 or TRBD2 may be the D gene (5 bases each). CDR3 length equals 14 residues. Trimming cost V 3 bases and J 7 bases, with 15 bases left between them. Germline V gene sequence: CDR1 SGHDN, CDR2 FVKESK. The CDR3 sequence is CASSHAGAPGTQYF. CDR3 DNA sequence: TGTGCCAGCAGCCATGCCGGGGCCCCAGGGACCCAGTACTTC.

This clonotype turned up a few times. The V gene is TRBV5-1, the J gene TRBJ1-1; tentatively, D is TRBD1 (6 bases). The V gene's germline CDR1 is SGHRS and CDR2 YFSETQ. Between the trimmed V and J ends, which lost 3 bases and 4 bases, there was a span of 19 bases. This CDR3 is built from 16 residues. The CDR3 sequence is CASSSGAVAIPTEAFF. The CDR3, as DNA: TGCGCCAGCAGCTCGGGGGCGGTAGCTATCCCCACTGAAGCTTTCTTT.

A few counts support this clonotype. The chain couples TRBV7-3 to TRBJ2-2; D remains ambiguous. Germline CDR1 and CDR2: SGHTA and FQGTGA. CDR3 length: 13 residues. V was cut by 4 bases and J by 5 bases, with 8 bases left in between. In nucleotides, the CDR3 is TGTGCCAGCAGCTCCACGACTACCGGGGAGCTGTTTTTT. It yields the protein CASSSTTTGELFF.

Remarks on this clonotype: The junction does not match germline at one end; this may be a read error. This chain uses TRBV24-1 with TRBJ2-3; D uncertain. This CDR3 has 13 residues. CDR1 is KGHDR and CDR2 is SFDVKD in the germline V gene. The CDR3 coding sequence is TGTGGCACCAGTGATGGACCAAGAGATACGCAGTATTTT. Translation: CGTSDGPRDTQYF.

This clonotype was seen ten or more times. The rearrangement links TRBV28 to TRBJ2-7; tentatively, D is TRBD1 or TRBD2 (7 bases each). V gave up 6 bases and J gave up 3 bases, with 27 bases separating them. Germline CDR1 and CDR2: MDHEN and SYDVKM. There are 18 residues in the CDR3. CDR3 DNA: TGTGCCAGCAGCGACGACAACCCAGGGGAGGGACAGAACTACGAGCAGTACGTC. This encodes CASSDDNPGEGQNYEQYV.

The chain carries TRBV2 and TRBJ1-5; TRBD1 aligns across 7 bases. Germline V gene data show CDR1 as SNHLY and CDR2 as FYNNEI. The J segment lost 5 bases and the V segment lost 7 bases, leaving 2 bases of the junction unmatched. The CDR3 covers 12 residues. CDR3 region: CASKDRYQPQHF. Written as DNA, the CDR3 is TGTGCCAGCAAGGACAGGTATCAGCCCCAGCATTTT. The full variable domain, with the rest looked up from reference TRBV2 and TRBJ1-5, is EPEVTQTPSHQVTQMGQEVILRCVPISNHLYFYWYRQILGQKVEFLVSFYNNEISEKSEIFDDQFSVERPDGSNFTLKIRSTKLEDSAMYFCASKDRYQPQHFGDGTRLSIL.

This clonotype was seen a few times. This chain links TRBV3-1 with TRBJ2-2; TRBD1 or TRBD2 may be the D gene (5 bases each). The CDR3 consists of 18 residues. Germline CDR1 reads LGHDT; CDR2 reads YNNKEL (reference sequence). V lost 0 bases and J 3 bases, leaving 17 bases between the germline ends. This CDR3 is CASSQEIRAEGHTGELFF. In nucleotides, the CDR3 is TGTGCCAGCAGCCAAGAAATCAGGGCCGAGGGACACACCGGGGAGCTGTTTTTT.

Ten or more counts support this clonotype. The gene calls are TRBV4-3 and TRBJ1-2, with a tentative D call TRBD1 (6 bases). This CDR3 has 15 residues. The germline CDR1 and CDR2 sequences are LGHNA and YSLEER. The germline V and J ends were trimmed by 1 base and 2 bases, with 11 bases remaining between them. The CDR3 bases are TGCGCCAGCAGCCAAGTTTACAGGGCGAACTATGGCTACACCTTC. Its protein is CASSQVYRANYGYTF.

The rearrangement joins TRBV5-1 to TRBJ2-1, with 7 positions matching TRBD2. CDR1 and CDR2 from the germline V gene are SGHRS and YFSETQ. The trim removed 2 bases at V and 9 bases at J, leaving 14 bases unmatched. This CDR3 is 16 amino acids long. Here the CDR3 reads CASSLQTSSISSEQFF. The CDR3, as DNA: TGCGCCAGCAGCTTACAGACTAGCAGTATATCGAGTGAGCAGTTCTTC.

The chain combines TRBV6-5 with TRBJ2-3; D is perhaps TRBD1 or TRBD2 (6 bases each). V lost 2 bases, J lost 10 bases, and 16 bases lay in between. This CDR3 is built from 14 residues. From germline, CDR1 is MNHEY and CDR2 SVGAGI. The CDR3 DNA reads TGTGCCAGCAGTTACCGGGGGCGCGCTGATGCGCAGTATTTT. It codes for CASSYRGRADAQYF.

This clonotype was detected many times. The chain recombines TRBV20-1 with TRBJ1-1; tentatively, D is TRBD1 (5 bases). Germline V gene sequence: CDR1 DFQATT, CDR2 SNEGSKA (reference sequence). The CDR3 totals 13 residues. Trimming took off 5 bases at V and 8 bases at J, with 18 bases between the two ends. CDR3 DNA: TGCAGTGCTCCAAGGGCCGGGGCTGCGGAAGCTTTCTTT. Its protein product is CSAPRAGAAEAFF.

The chain recombines TRBV7-2 with TRBJ2-3, with TRBD2 identical over 13 bases. The CDR3 has 14 amino acids. CDR1 and CDR2 (germline): SGHTA, FQGNSA. V lost 5 bases and J lost 9; bases outside the gene matches: 5. The CDR3 region is CASSPTSGGWTQYF. The CDR3 region has the DNA TGTGCCAGCAGCCCGACTAGCGGGGGGTGGACGCAGTATTTT.

This clonotype was seen a few times. The genes are TRBV15 and TRBJ2-3; no clear D gene. The CDR3 is 14 residues long. With 1 base removed from V and 2 bases from J, the gap between germline ends came to 7 bases. Germline CDR1 reads LNHNV; CDR2 reads YYDKDF (reference sequence). The DNA for the CDR3 is TGTGCCACCAGCAGAGGACAATTCACAGATACGCAGTATTTT. Translated: CATSRGQFTDTQYF.

The V gene is TRBV27, the J gene TRBJ2-3, with TRBD1 matching over 7 bases. This CDR3 has 15 amino acids. The J segment lost 1 base and the V segment lost 1 base, leaving 2 bases of the junction unmatched. Germline CDR1 MNHEY, CDR2 SMNVEV (reference sequence). This chain's CDR3 is CASSLLGQRTDTQYF. DNA for the CDR3: TGTGCCAGCAGTTTATTGGGACAGCGCACAGATACGCAGTATTTT.